These T cell receptor beta chains were read from a single sample in a study of blood T cell repertoires in COVID-19. Here immunoSEQ multiplex PCR was the method, and the copy in TCRdb shows in-frame clones only, minus some. The table includes more than 40,000 clones, approximately 86% detected once. Specimen: PBMCs or T cells enriched from blood (not recorded which). Receptors were obtained from a woman in her forties or fifties who had recovered from COVID-19. Each CDR3 is given with its conserved first and last residue. D genes are given only for firm matches. Expanded clones get a size class; other rows say once, few or many, or leave the size out.

j_call clone_size v_call d_call cdr3_aa cdr3_nt
TRBJ2-3 few TRBV19 - CASSIQAGLIDTQYF TGTGCCAGTAGTATTCAGGCGGGATTGATAGATACGCAGTATTTT
TRBJ1-1 - TRBV27 - CASSRAGGNTEAFF TGTGCCAGCTCCCGGGCGGGGGGGAACACTGAAGCTTTCTTT
TRBJ2-2 - TRBV5-1 - CASSLGVSGELFF TGCGCCAGCAGCTTGGGTGTCAGCGGGGAGCTGTTTTTT
TRBJ2-3 - TRBV18 - CAGGTASTDTQYF TGTGCCGGAGGGACCGCTAGCACAGATACGCAGTATTTT
TRBJ2-3 - TRBV6-4 TRBD2 CASRREAGTDTQYF TGTGCCAGCAGGCGGGAGGCCGGCACAGATACGCAGTATTTT
TRBJ2-3 - TRBV5-1 - CASFPGGGTDTQYF TGCGCCAGTTTCCCAGGCGGGGGCACAGATACGCAGTATTTT
TRBJ2-5 - TRBV5-1 TRBD1 CASSPGTGGGETQYF TGCGCCAGCAGCCCGGGGACAGGCGGAGGAGAGACCCAGTACTTC
TRBJ1-1 few TRBV29-1 - CSVKDNREFEAFF TGCAGCGTGAAGGACAACCGCGAGTTTGAAGCTTTCTTT
TRBJ1-5 - TRBV2 - CASKRTGSNQPQHF TGTGCCAGCAAGAGGACGGGGAGCAATCAGCCCCAGCATTTT
TRBJ1-4 - TRBV7-2 - CASSSMRSEKLFF TGTGCCAGCAGCTCCATGAGAAGTGAAAAACTGTTTTTT
TRBJ2-5 - TRBV28 - CASRQGQETQYF TGTGCCAGCAGGCAGGGCCAAGAGACCCAGTACTTC
TRBJ2-1 - TRBV28 - CASSSGTTGGGWNEQFF TGTGCCAGCAGTTCCGGGACTACCGGGGGCGGGTGGAATGAGCAGTTCTTC
TRBJ2-3 - TRBV28 - CASSWGLLTDTQYF TGTGCCAGCAGCTGGGGGCTACTCACAGATACGCAGTATTTT
TRBJ1-2 few TRBV7-9 - CASSFGGSNPNSGYTF TGTGCCAGCAGCTTTGGAGGGTCTAACCCCAACAGTGGCTACACCTTC
TRBJ1-2 - TRBV15 TRBD1 CATSRASGGRMDYGYTF TGTGCCACCAGCAGAGCCTCAGGGGGCCGGATGGACTATGGCTACACCTTC
TRBJ2-3 - TRBV6-5 TRBD2 CASRRGESTDTQYF TGTGCCAGCCGGCGGGGGGAGAGCACAGATACGCAGTATTTT
TRBJ1-6 - TRBV20-1 - CSASDQGLPLHF TGCAGTGCTAGTGATCAGGGATTACCCCTCCACTTT
TRBJ2-7 - TRBV3-1/TRBV3-2 TRBD2 CASSQASGPASYEQYF TGTGCCAGCAGCCAGGCTAGCGGGCCCGCCTCCTACGAGCAGTACTTC
TRBJ1-6 - TRBV18 TRBD1 CASSPLGTGQSNSPLHF TGTGCCAGCTCACCTTTAGGCACGGGACAGAGTAATTCACCCCTCCACTTT
TRBJ2-5 - TRBV9 - CASSVNPGVEETQYF TGTGCCAGCAGCGTAAACCCAGGGGTTGAGGAGACCCAGTACTTC
TRBJ2-1 few TRBV4-3 - CASSPSYTRSSYNEQFF TGCGCCAGCAGCCCCTCTTACACCCGGAGCTCCTACAATGAGCAGTTCTTC
TRBJ2-1 - TRBV4-2 TRBD2 CASSQTTTSGGTYNEQFF TGTGCCAGCAGCCAAACCACCACTAGCGGGGGGACCTACAATGAGCAGTTCTTC
TRBJ2-1 - TRBV6-2/TRBV6-3 TRBD2 CASSYHGTSGSYNEQFF TGTGCCAGCAGTTACCACGGGACTAGCGGGAGTTACAATGAGCAGTTCTTC
TRBJ1-2 - TRBV29-1 - CSVGETAYGYTF TGCAGCGTTGGAGAGACAGCCTATGGCTACACCTTC
TRBJ2-1 - TRBV29-1 TRBD1 CSVDAGQVQHEQFF TGCAGCGTTGACGCGGGACAGGTTCAACATGAGCAGTTCTTC
TRBJ2-3 - TRBV4-3 TRBD2 CASSQDRGSGGAGDTQYF TGCGCCAGCAGCCAAGATCGAGGGAGCGGGGGGGCTGGAGATACGCAGTATTTT
TRBJ2-7 few TRBV4-2 TRBD2 CASSQPGSGGLYEQYF TGTGCCAGCAGCCAGCCTGGGAGCGGGGGGCTTTACGAGCAGTACTTC
TRBJ1-6 - TRBV6-5 - CASSYSAGRNSPLHF TGTGCCAGCAGTTACTCGGCGGGGCGAAATTCACCCCTCCACTTT
TRBJ1-4 once TRBV28 TRBD1 CASSFWEGQGGEKLFF TGTGCCAGCAGTTTCTGGGAGGGACAGGGGGGTGAAAAACTGTTTTTT
TRBJ1-2 few TRBV4-2 - CASSQGWAVGYTF TGTGCCAGCAGCCAAGGTTGGGCAGTTGGCTACACCTTC
TRBJ1-6 - TRBV19 - CASGLGVSPLHF TGTGCCAGTGGGTTAGGGGTTTCACCCCTCCACTTT
TRBJ2-7 - TRBV10-3 - CAISDSVPRDEQYF TGTGCCATCAGTGACAGTGTCCCCCGGGACGAGCAGTACTTC
TRBJ2-7 few TRBV5-1 TRBD1 CASNPGQGTYEQYF TGCGCCAGCAATCCCGGACAGGGTACCTACGAGCAGTACTTC
TRBJ1-1 - TRBV9 - CASSAGNRNTEAFF TGTGCCAGCAGCGCCGGGAACAGGAACACTGAAGCTTTCTTT
TRBJ2-7 - TRBV6-5 - CASKEVPRDEQYF TGTGCCAGCAAAGAGGTACCTCGGGACGAGCAGTACTTC
TRBJ1-1 - TRBV14 - CASSQERQATWNTEAFF TGTGCCAGCAGCCAAGAGAGACAGGCCACTTGGAACACTGAAGCTTTCTTT
TRBJ2-4 - TRBV2 - CASSEPGPNIQYF TGTGCCAGCAGTGAGCCAGGGCCAAACATTCAGTACTTC
TRBJ2-5 - TRBV7-6 TRBD2 CASSPSGLAGTPLEETQYF TGTGCCAGCAGCCCCTCAGGGCTAGCGGGCACGCCCTTAGAAGAGACCCAGTACTTC
TRBJ2-1 - TRBV5-1 TRBD2 CASSRHAGGGYNEQFF TGCGCCAGCAGCCGCCATGCGGGGGGTGGTTACAATGAGCAGTTCTTC
TRBJ1-5 once TRBV6-5 TRBD1 CASSRGTGDFQPQHF TGTGCCAGCAGCCGCGGGACAGGGGATTTTCAGCCCCAGCATTTT
TRBJ2-4 - TRBV6-5 - CASSDRTLRGIQYF TGTGCCAGCTCCGATAGAACCCTCCGGGGCATTCAGTACTTC
TRBJ1-1 - TRBV29-1 - CSVEREGRAFF TGCAGCGTTGAACGTGAGGGTCGGGCTTTCTTT
TRBJ2-2 - TRBV18 - CASSPPSGTSLQGELFF TGTGCCAGCTCACCACCTTCCGGGACTTCCTTACAGGGGGAGCTGTTTTTT
TRBJ2-5 - TRBV18 - CASSPQLRAETQYF TGTGCCAGCTCACCACAACTAAGAGCTGAGACCCAGTACTTC
TRBJ1-3 once TRBV11-2 - CASSLAGHSGNTIYF TGTGCCAGCAGCTTAGCAGGCCACTCTGGAAACACCATATATTTT
TRBJ2-7 - TRBV7-8 TRBD1 CASSPQGVGSYEQYF TGTGCCAGCAGTCCCCAGGGGGTCGGTTCCTACGAGCAGTACTTC
TRBJ1-1 - TRBV5-1 - CASSFQNTEAFF TGCGCCAGCAGCTTCCAGAACACTGAAGCTTTCTTT
TRBJ1-2 medium-sized TRBV11-2 - CASSFRGGYTF TGTGCCAGCAGCTTCAGGGGTGGCTACACCTTC
TRBJ1-1 few TRBV30 - CAWSVMQGKWGMNTEAFF TGTGCCTGGAGTGTAATGCAGGGAAAATGGGGAATGAACACTGAAGCTTTCTTT
TRBJ2-6 - TRBV6-5 - CASLKGGSGANVLTF TGTGCCAGTCTGAAGGGAGGATCTGGGGCCAACGTCCTGACTTTC